This T cell receptor (beta chain) came from a study of blood T cell repertoires in COVID-19. The wider study: Samples came from the United States, Italy and Spain, spanning acute and convalescent COVID-19. Nucleic acid was either cDNA or gDNA, and it came from T cells, B-cell-depleted T cells, or PBMCs.

The germline V and J ends were trimmed by 6 bases and 6 bases, with 14 bases remaining between them. From germline, CDR1 is MDHEN and CDR2 SYDVKM. The CDR3 runs to 13 residues. Clones were read by immunoSEQ multiplex PCR, and TCRdb kept only the in-frame ones, dropping some. Of roughly 80,000 clones listed, more than 75% are singletons. The chain has TRBV28 and TRBJ1-2; TRBD1 might be the D (5 bases). The sequenced material came from peripheral blood. The TCR sequence derives from a human donor in a cohort sampled during active COVID-19. The CDR3 sequence: CASSPDSVHGYTF. The CDR3 nucleotides read TGTGCCAGCAGCCCCGACAGTGTACATGGCTACACCTTC.